Presented here are 21 T cell receptor beta chains from one specimen sequenced in a study of blood T cell repertoires in COVID-19. Method: immunoSEQ multiplex PCR; TCRdb's copy keeps in-frame clones and lacks some. Among approximately 430,000 clones listed, 70% to 90% were seen once. Sample: peripheral blood. The receptors derive from a woman aged 25-40 years with active or convalescent COVID-19.

This clone was seen only a few times. The chain links TRBV6-5 to TRBJ2-6; a weak D match, TRBD1 (6 bases). The germline V gene encodes CDR1 MNHEY and CDR2 SVGAGI. CDR3 length: 15 residues. Trimming took off 2 bases at V and 2 bases at J, with 7 bases between the two ends. The CDR3, as DNA: TGTGCCAGCAGTTACGGGACAACTGGGGCCAACGTCCTGACTTTC. This encodes CASSYGTTGANVLTF.

This clone was counted only a few times. The rearrangement uses TRBV5-1 and TRBJ1-3; D is uncertain. Germline values: CDR1 SGHRS, CDR2 YFSETQ. Trimming pared 4 bases from V and 0 bases from J, leaving 11 bases between. The CDR3 has 15 amino acids. In DNA, the CDR3 is TGCGCCAGCAGCGCGGACGGGAGCTCTGGAAACACCATATATTTT. This encodes CASSADGSSGNTIYF.

This sequence joins TRBV3-1 (or the pseudogene TRBV3-2) and TRBJ2-7; maybe TRBD2 (5 bases). Trimming removed 0 bases at V and 1 base at J, with 7 bases between. The CDR3 is 14 residues long. CDR1 and CDR2 from the germline V gene are LGHDT and YNNKEL (reference sequence). CDR3 DNA sequence: TGTGCCAGCAGCCAAGATGGACTTTCCTACGAGCAGTACTTC. Translating it yields CASSQDGLSYEQYF.

This chain uses TRBV6-1 with TRBJ1-2; D may be TRBD1 (5 bases). Trimming removed 1 base at V and 4 bases at J, with 10 bases between. Germline-derived CDR1 and CDR2 are MNHNS and SASEGT. This CDR3 is built from 14 residues. CDR3 in amino acids: CASSEVGRPYGYTF. The CDR3 coding sequence is TGTGCCAGCAGTGAAGTGGGGCGCCCCTATGGCTACACCTTC.

The chain employs TRBV5-1 and TRBJ1-2, with 9 bases lining up with TRBD1. Looked up from germline, CDR1 is SGHRS and CDR2 is YFSETQ. The length of the CDR3 is 14 residues. V lost 4 bases to trimming and J lost 7 bases; unmatched junction nucleotides: 8. CDR3 coding DNA: TGCGCCAGCAGCACCGGAATGACAGGGGGTGGCTACACCTTC. Encoded protein: CASSTGMTGGGYTF.

DNA of the CDR3: TGTGCCAGCAGTTACACCGGGACAGGACCATACGAGCAGTACTTC. The encoded protein is CASSYTGTGPYEQYF. V gene TRBV28 combines with J gene TRBJ2-7, with 8 bases matching TRBD1. The CDR3 has 15 amino acids. From germline, CDR1 is MDHEN and CDR2 SYDVKM. The ends lost 4 bases at V and 4 bases at J; junction bases unmatched: 9. The full variable domain, with the rest looked up from reference TRBV28 and TRBJ2-7, is DVKVTQSSRYLVKRTGEKVFLECVQDMDHENMFWYRQDPGLGLRLIYFSYDVKMKEKGDIPEGYSVSREKKERFSLILESASTNQTSMYLCASSYTGTGPYEQYFGPGTRLTVT.

This chain joins TRBV6-5 and TRBJ2-1; TRBD1 matches at 9 bases. With 8 bases clipped from V and 6 bases from J, the junction kept 8 bases outside the gene matches. The germline V gene encodes CDR1 MNHEY and CDR2 SVGAGI. There are 14 residues in the CDR3. CDR3 in DNA: TGTGCCAGCTTGGGGGGACAGGGAGGCAATGAGCAGTTCTTC. Its translation: CASLGGQGGNEQFF.

The chain links TRBV2 to TRBJ2-1, with D unresolved. V shed 7 bases and J shed 0 bases, with 4 bases lying between them. CDR1 and CDR2 (germline): SNHLY, FYNNEI. This CDR3 has 12 residues. The CDR3 spells CASKSSYNEQFF. The DNA of the CDR3 is TGTGCCAGCAAGAGCTCCTACAATGAGCAGTTCTTC.

The chain combines TRBV6-5 with TRBJ1-6; 9 nucleotides agree with TRBD1. V was pared by 7 bases and J by 9 bases, with 7 bases of the junction left unmatched. From germline, CDR1 is MNHEY and CDR2 SVGAGI. The CDR3 consists of 14 residues. The DNA of the CDR3 is TGTGCCAGCACCCTGGGACAGGGCCGTTCACCCCTCCACTTT. It translates to CASTLGQGRSPLHF.

The chain recombines TRBV18 with TRBJ1-1; D call uncertain. Germline V gives CDR1 KGHSH, CDR2 LQKENI. The V end lost 3 bases, the J end lost 2 bases, and 7 bases lay between the germline ends. The CDR3 extends over 13 amino acids. The CDR3 DNA reads TGTGCCAGCTCACCTGCGGCAAACACTGAAGCTTTCTTT. It yields the protein CASSPAANTEAFF.

The V gene is TRBV5-1, the J gene TRBJ2-1; 7 nucleotides line up with TRBD1. The junction had 5 bases not matched to a gene; V was cut back by 4 bases and J by 4 bases. The germline gives CDR1 SGHRS, CDR2 YFSETQ. The CDR3 covers 14 residues. CDR3 DNA: TGCGCCAGCAGCGGGGACAGTACTTACAATGAGCAGTTCTTC. Its translation: CASSGDSTYNEQFF.

The chain carries TRBV4-2 and TRBJ2-7; TRBD1 matches 11 bases. The CDR3 loop spans 16 amino acids. The germline gives CDR1 LGHNA, CDR2 YNFKEQ. Losses at the gene ends were 4 bases for V and 4 bases for J; bases not matched to a gene: 9. The CDR3 coding sequence is TGTGCCAGCAGCCCGAACTCCGGGACAGGGGGTTACGAGCAGTACTTC. It encodes CASSPNSGTGGYEQYF.

The chain employs TRBV5-6 and TRBJ1-2; 9 positions agree with TRBD1. The germline V gene has CDR1 SGHDT and CDR2 YYEEEE. This CDR3 is built from 14 residues. After removal of 0 bases from V and 8 bases from J, the junction contained 5 bases not matched to a gene. DNA of the CDR3: TGTGCCAGCAGCTTGGGCGGACAGGGGACCGGCTACACCTTC. Protein: CASSLGGQGTGYTF.

This sequence joins TRBV7-2 and TRBJ2-1, with D perhaps matching TRBD2 (6 bases). Germline CDR1 reads SGHTA; CDR2 reads FQGNSA. V lost 5 bases and J 6 bases, leaving 11 bases between the germline ends. The CDR3 extends over 13 amino acids. CDR3 amino acids: CASSTGTRNEQFF. CDR3 in DNA: TGTGCCAGCAGCACCGGGACTCGCAATGAGCAGTTCTTC.

The chain combines TRBV3-1 (or the pseudogene TRBV3-2) with TRBJ1-3; 10 bases map to TRBD1. V lost 3 bases, J lost 0 bases, and 11 bases stayed unmatched. CDR3 size: 19 residues. CDR1 is LGHDT and CDR2 is YNNKEL in the germline V gene (reference sequence). CDR3 sequence (DNA): TGTGCCAGCAGCCAGAATAGACAGGGGGCCTTCCTCTCTGGAAACACCATATATTTT. This gives the protein CASSQNRQGAFLSGNTIYF.

This rearrangement joins TRBV28 to TRBJ2-5; tentative D call: TRBD1 (6 bases). Germline assignment: CDR1 MDHEN and CDR2 SYDVKM. This CDR3 is built from 13 residues. V lost 3 bases to trimming and J lost 5 bases, with 10 bases between them. The CDR3 bases are TGTGCCAGCAGTTTGCCGCAGGGGGAGACCCAGTACTTC. Amino acid sequence: CASSLPQGETQYF. Complete variable domain (other parts from reference TRBV28 and TRBJ2-5): DVKVTQSSRYLVKRTGEKVFLECVQDMDHENMFWYRQDPGLGLRLIYFSYDVKMKEKGDIPEGYSVSREKKERFSLILESASTNQTSMYLCASSLPQGETQYFGPGTRLLVL.

The chain combines TRBV28 with TRBJ1-3; D gene uncertain. CDR1 is MDHEN, CDR2 SYDVKM, per germline. The CDR3 has 14 residues. The germline V and J ends were trimmed by 6 bases and 0 bases, with 9 bases remaining between them. This CDR3 is CASRRWSSGNTIYF. CDR3 DNA: TGTGCCAGCAGGCGATGGTCCTCTGGAAACACCATATATTTT. Full variable domain (outside the CDR3, taken from reference TRBV28 and TRBJ1-3): DVKVTQSSRYLVKRTGEKVFLECVQDMDHENMFWYRQDPGLGLRLIYFSYDVKMKEKGDIPEGYSVSREKKERFSLILESASTNQTSMYLCASRRWSSGNTIYFGEGSWLTVV.

The chain employs TRBV3-1 (or the pseudogene TRBV3-2) and TRBJ2-1; TRBD2 matches 7 bases. Germline V gives CDR1 LGHDT, CDR2 YNNKEL (reference sequence). The CDR3 is 15 amino acids. Trimming removed 5 bases from V and 6 bases from J; junction bases left unmatched: 10. CDR3 sequence (DNA): TGTGCCAGCAGCGAAACTAGCGCCATCAGCAATGAGCAGTTCTTC. Translating it yields CASSETSAISNEQFF.

In its sample, this clone was seen once. The rearrangement links TRBV3-1 (or the pseudogene TRBV3-2) to TRBJ2-2; 8 nucleotides line up with TRBD1. The germline gives CDR1 LGHDT, CDR2 YNNKEL (reference sequence). This CDR3 spans 15 amino acids. Trimming cost V 2 bases and J 3 bases; bases outside gene matches: 2. The CDR3: CASSQRQGYTGELFF. Written as DNA, the CDR3 is TGTGCCAGCAGCCAAAGACAGGGGTACACCGGGGAGCTGTTTTTT.

This clone was found once. This chain connects TRBV3-1 (or the pseudogene TRBV3-2) to TRBJ2-4, with D unclear. This CDR3 spans 15 amino acids. Germline values: CDR1 LGHDT, CDR2 YNNKEL (reference sequence). Trimming took off 0 bases at V and 2 bases at J, with 8 bases between the two ends. The CDR3 here is CASSQEYFSKNIQYF. DNA of the CDR3: TGTGCCAGCAGCCAAGAATATTTTTCCAAAAACATTCAGTACTTC.

This chain's CDR3 is CASSVTGQYNEQFF. CDR3 coding DNA: TGTGCCAGCAGCGTAACTGGACAATACAATGAGCAGTTCTTC. The rearrangement joins TRBV9 to TRBJ2-1, with D perhaps TRBD1 (5 bases). The V end lost 1 base, the J end lost 4 bases, and 9 bases lay between the germline ends. This CDR3 contains 14 residues. Germline V gene lookup returns CDR1 SGDLS and CDR2 YYNGEE.